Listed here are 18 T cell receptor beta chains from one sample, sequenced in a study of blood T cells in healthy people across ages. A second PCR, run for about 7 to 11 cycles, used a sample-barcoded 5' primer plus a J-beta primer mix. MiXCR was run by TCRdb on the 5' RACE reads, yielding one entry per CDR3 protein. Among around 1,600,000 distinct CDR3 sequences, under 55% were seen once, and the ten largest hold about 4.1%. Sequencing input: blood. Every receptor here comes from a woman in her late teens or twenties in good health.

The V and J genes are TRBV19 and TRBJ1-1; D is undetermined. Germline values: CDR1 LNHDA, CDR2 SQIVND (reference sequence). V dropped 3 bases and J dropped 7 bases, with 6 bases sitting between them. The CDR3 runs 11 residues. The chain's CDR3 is CASSMRLEAFF. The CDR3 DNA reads TGTGCCAGTAGTATGAGACTTGAAGCTTTCTTT. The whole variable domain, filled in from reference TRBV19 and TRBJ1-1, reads DGGITQSPKYLFRKEGQNVTLSCEQNLNHDAMYWYRQDPGQGLRLIYYSQIVNDFQKGDIAEGYSVSREKKESFPLTVTSAQKNPTAFYLCASSMRLEAFFGQGTRLTVV.

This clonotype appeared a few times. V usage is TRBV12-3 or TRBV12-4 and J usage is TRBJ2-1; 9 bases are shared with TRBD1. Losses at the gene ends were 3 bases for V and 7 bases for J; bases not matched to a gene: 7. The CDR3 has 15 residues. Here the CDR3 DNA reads TGTGCCAGCAGTTTCTGGGACAGGGCAGTTAATGAGCAGTTCTTC. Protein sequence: CASSFWDRAVNEQFF.

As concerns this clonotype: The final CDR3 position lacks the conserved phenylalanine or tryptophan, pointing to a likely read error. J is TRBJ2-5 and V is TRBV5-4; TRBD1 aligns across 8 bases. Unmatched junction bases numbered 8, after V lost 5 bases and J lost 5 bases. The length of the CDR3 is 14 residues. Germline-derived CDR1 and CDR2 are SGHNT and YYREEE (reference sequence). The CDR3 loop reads CASRIDRGGETQYL. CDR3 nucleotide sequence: TGTGCCAGCAGGATAGACAGGGGCGGGGAGACCCAGTACTTA.

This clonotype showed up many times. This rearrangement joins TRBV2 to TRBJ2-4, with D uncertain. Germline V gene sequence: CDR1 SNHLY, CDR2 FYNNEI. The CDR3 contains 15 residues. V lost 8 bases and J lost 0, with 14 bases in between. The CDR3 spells CASSDGHIAKNIQYF. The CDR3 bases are TGTGCCAGCTCTGACGGGCACATAGCCAAAAACATTCAGTACTTC.

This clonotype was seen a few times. The CDR3, as DNA: TGTGCCAGCAGTTCCTATCAGGGGGCTAGTCAGCCCCAGCATTTT. It yields the protein CASSSYQGASQPQHF. V is TRBV27 and J is TRBJ1-5; 8 bases are a match to TRBD1. The J segment lost 6 bases and the V segment lost 4 bases, leaving 8 bases of the junction unmatched. Germline-derived CDR1 and CDR2 are MNHEY and SMNVEV (reference sequence). The length of the CDR3 is 15 residues.

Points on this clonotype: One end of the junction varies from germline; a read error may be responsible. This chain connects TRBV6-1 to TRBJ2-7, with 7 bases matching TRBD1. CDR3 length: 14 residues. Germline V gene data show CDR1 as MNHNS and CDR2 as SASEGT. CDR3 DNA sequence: TGTGCCAGCAGGAAGGGGACAGCACCCTACGGGCAGTACTTC. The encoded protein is CASRKGTAPYGQYF.

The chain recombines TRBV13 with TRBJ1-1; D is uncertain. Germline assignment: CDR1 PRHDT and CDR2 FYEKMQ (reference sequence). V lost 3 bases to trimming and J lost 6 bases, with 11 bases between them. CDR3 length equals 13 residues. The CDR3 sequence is CASSFHLAAEAFF. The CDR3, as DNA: TGTGCCAGCAGCTTTCACCTAGCCGCTGAAGCTTTCTTT.

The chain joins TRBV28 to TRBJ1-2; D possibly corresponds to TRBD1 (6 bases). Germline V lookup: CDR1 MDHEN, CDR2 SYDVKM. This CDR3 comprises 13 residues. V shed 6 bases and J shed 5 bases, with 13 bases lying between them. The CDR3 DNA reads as TGTGCCAGCAGGCCCGGACAGCCATATGGCTACACCTTC. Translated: CASRPGQPYGYTF.

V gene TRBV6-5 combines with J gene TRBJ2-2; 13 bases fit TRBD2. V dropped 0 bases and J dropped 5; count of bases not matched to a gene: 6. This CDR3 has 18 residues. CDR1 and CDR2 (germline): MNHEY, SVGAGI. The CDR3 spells CASSYSSTSGGGTGELFF. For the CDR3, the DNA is TGTGCCAGCAGTTACTCGAGTACTAGCGGGGGGGGTACCGGGGAGCTGTTTTTT.

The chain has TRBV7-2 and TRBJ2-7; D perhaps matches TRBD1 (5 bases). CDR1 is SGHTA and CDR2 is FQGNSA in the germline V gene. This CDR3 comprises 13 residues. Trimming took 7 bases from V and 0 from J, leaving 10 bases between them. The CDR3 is CASKGFLSYEQYF. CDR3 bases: TGTGCCAGCAAGGGGTTTCTCTCCTACGAGCAGTACTTC.

The CDR3 nucleotides read TGCGCCAGCAGCCAAGGGACTAGCGCTAGTGATACGCAGTATTTT. Residues: CASSQGTSASDTQYF. The chain joins TRBV4-3 to TRBJ2-3; 9 bases align to TRBD2. The CDR3 loop spans 15 amino acids. Germline CDR1 LGHNA, CDR2 YSLEER. J gave up 6 bases and V 1 base, and 5 bases lay outside the gene matches.

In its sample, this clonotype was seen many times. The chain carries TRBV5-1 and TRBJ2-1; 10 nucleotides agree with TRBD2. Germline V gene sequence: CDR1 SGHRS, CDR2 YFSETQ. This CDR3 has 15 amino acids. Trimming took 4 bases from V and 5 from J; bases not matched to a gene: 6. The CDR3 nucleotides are TGCGCCAGCAGCGAACGGACTAGCGGTAACAATGAGCAGTTCTTC. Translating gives CASSERTSGNNEQFF.

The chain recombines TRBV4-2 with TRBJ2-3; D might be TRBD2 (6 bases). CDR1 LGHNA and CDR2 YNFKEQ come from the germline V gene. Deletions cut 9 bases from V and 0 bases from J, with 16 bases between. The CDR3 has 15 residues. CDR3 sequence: CASAILATSTDTQYF. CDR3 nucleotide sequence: TGTGCCAGTGCTATCCTAGCGACTAGCACAGATACGCAGTATTTT.

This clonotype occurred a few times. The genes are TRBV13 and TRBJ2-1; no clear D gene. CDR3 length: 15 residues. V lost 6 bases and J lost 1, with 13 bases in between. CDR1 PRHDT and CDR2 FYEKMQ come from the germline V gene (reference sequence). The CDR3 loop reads CASRLSGLSYNEQFF. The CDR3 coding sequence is TGTGCCAGCAGACTCTCGGGCCTATCCTACAATGAGCAGTTCTTC. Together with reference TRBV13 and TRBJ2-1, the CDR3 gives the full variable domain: AAGVIQSPRHLIKEKRETATLKCYPIPRHDTVYWYQQGPGQDPQFLISFYEKMQSDKGSIPDRFSAQQFSDYHSELNMSSLELGDSALYFCASRLSGLSYNEQFFGPGTRLTVL.

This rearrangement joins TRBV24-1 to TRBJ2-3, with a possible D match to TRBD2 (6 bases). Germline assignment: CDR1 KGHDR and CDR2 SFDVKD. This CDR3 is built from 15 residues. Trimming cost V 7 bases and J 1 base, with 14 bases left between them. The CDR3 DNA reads TGTGCCACCAGCCCCGGGGCGGGACGCACAGATACGCAGTATTTT. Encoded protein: CATSPGAGRTDTQYF.

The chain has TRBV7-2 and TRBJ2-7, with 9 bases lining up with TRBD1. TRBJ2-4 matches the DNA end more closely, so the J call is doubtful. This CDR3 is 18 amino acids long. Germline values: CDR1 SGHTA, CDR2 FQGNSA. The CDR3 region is CASSQTPTGGGNQNIQYF. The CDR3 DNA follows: TGTGCCAGCAGCCAGACCCCTACAGGGGGCGGTAATCAAAACATTCAGTACTTC.

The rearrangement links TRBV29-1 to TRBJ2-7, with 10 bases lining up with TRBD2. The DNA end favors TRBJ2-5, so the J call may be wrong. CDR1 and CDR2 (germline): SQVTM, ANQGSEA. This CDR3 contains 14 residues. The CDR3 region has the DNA TGCAGCGTTGTGCCTAGCGGGAGAGGTGAGACCCAGTACTTC. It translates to CSVVPSGRGETQYF.

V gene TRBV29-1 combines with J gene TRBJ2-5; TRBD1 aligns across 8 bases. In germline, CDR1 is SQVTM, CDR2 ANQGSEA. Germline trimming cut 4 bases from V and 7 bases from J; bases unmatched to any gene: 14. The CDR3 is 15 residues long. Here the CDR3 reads CSVAPGTGGLWTQYF. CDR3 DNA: TGCAGCGTTGCCCCCGGGACAGGTGGCCTTTGGACCCAGTACTTC.